Shown below are 32 T cell receptor beta chains from a single sample sequenced in a study of neurological immune-mediated disorders (dated by TCRdb to between 2018 and 2020). The method behind the library was 5' RACE. Sequencing relied on an Illumina HiSeq 2500. The public reads were reprocessed in TCRdb via fastp at Q25 and MiXCR, keeping in-frame beta chains. Every CDR3 protein is listed once, alongside the most common genes and DNA of its rows. For this sample there are approximately 100,000 distinct CDR3 sequences; 3% to 4.5% appear just once. 6% of the sample comes from the top ten. Sequencing was performed on PBMCs. These receptors all come from a woman younger than 30 with multiple sclerosis.

This clonotype appeared a few times. A much bigger clone sits one base away, suggesting this may be a read error. The J gene is TRBJ1-1, the V gene TRBV7-9; D uncertain. CDR1 is SEHNR, CDR2 FQNEAQ, per germline (reference sequence). This CDR3 contains 12 residues. CDR3 nucleotides: TGTGCCAACAGCTTTTTGGGCACTGAAGCTTTCTTT. Translation gives CANSFLGTEAFF.

This clonotype has ten or more counts. The chain couples TRBV5-1 to TRBJ1-2; 7 nucleotides line up with TRBD1. V shed 4 bases and J 5 bases; nucleotides not matched to a gene: 5. The CDR3 runs to 13 residues. Germline CDR1 and CDR2: SGHRS and YFSETQ. The CDR3 here is CASSPRDSYGYTF. The CDR3 bases are TGCGCCAGCAGCCCGCGGGACAGTTATGGCTACACCTTC.

CDR3 nucleotides: TGCGCCAGCAGCCCAACACCGGGGCGGGAAGAAAAACTGTTTTTT. This gives the protein CASSPTPGREEKLFF. The chain joins TRBV5-1 to TRBJ1-4; D is perhaps TRBD1 (5 bases). This CDR3 region has 15 residues. Germline values: CDR1 SGHRS, CDR2 YFSETQ. Trimming removed 4 bases at V and 8 bases at J, with 18 bases between.

This clonotype was detected many times. The J gene is TRBJ2-7, the V gene TRBV27, with TRBD2 matching over 7 bases. The germline V gene encodes CDR1 MNHEY and CDR2 SMNVEV (reference sequence). The CDR3 consists of 14 residues. V was pared by 5 bases and J by 5 bases, with 9 bases of the junction left unmatched. As DNA, the CDR3 is TGTGCCAGCAGTGCCTTCGGGGGGAAGGACGAGCAGTACTTC. This codes for CASSAFGGKDEQYF.

This clonotype occurred many times. This chain links TRBV6-5 with TRBJ1-1, with a possible D match to TRBD1 (6 bases). From germline, CDR1 is MNHEY and CDR2 SVGAGI. V dropped 5 bases and J dropped 1 base, with 14 bases sitting between them. There are 15 residues in the CDR3. DNA for the CDR3: TGTGCCAGCAGTAGACCGGGACACCAGAACACTGAAGCTTTCTTT. Its protein is CASSRPGHQNTEAFF.

Many counts were recorded for this clonotype. This chain links TRBV5-1 with TRBJ2-3, with a possible D match to TRBD1 (6 bases). Between the trimmed V and J ends, which lost 0 bases and 2 bases, there was a span of 10 bases. CDR3 size: 15 residues. Germline assignment: CDR1 SGHRS and CDR2 YFSETQ. In DNA form, the CDR3 reads TGCGCCAGCAGCTTGGCTTGGGGGCCCACAGATACGCAGTATTTT. The encoded protein is CASSLAWGPTDTQYF. The full variable domain, in which reference TRBV5-1 and TRBJ2-3 provide the parts outside the CDR3, is KAGVTQTPRYLIKTRGQQVTLSCSPISGHRSVSWYQQTPGQGLQFLFEYFSETQRNKGNFPGRFSGRQFSNSRSEMNVSTLELGDSALYLCASSLAWGPTDTQYFGPGTRLTVL.

This clonotype has ten or more counts. The rearrangement uses TRBV7-2 and TRBJ1-2; the D gene is possibly TRBD1 (5 bases). This CDR3 is 15 amino acids long. V was cut by 1 base and J by 0 bases, with 9 bases left in between. Germline V gene sequence: CDR1 SGHTA, CDR2 FQGNSA. The CDR3 region has the DNA TGTGCCAGCAGCTTAGAGAGGGGAGCTAACTATGGCTACACCTTC. As protein: CASSLERGANYGYTF.

This clonotype was seen repeatedly, ten times or more. This chain connects TRBV5-6 to TRBJ1-2; tentative D call: TRBD1 (5 bases). CDR3 length equals 13 residues. The V end was cut by 1 base, the J end by 3 bases, with 7 bases between. CDR1 and CDR2 (germline): SGHDT, YYEEEE. CDR3 in amino acids: CASSLTRDYGYTF. The CDR3 region has the DNA TGTGCCAGCAGCTTGACCAGGGACTATGGCTACACCTTC.

A remark on this clonotype: It may be a read error: a sequence one base away is much more abundant. The chain carries TRBV12-3 or TRBV12-4 and TRBJ2-7; tentative D call: TRBD1 (6 bases). The CDR3 sequence is 14 residues long. V was trimmed by 6 bases and J by 3 bases, leaving 15 bases between them. The CDR3 loop reads CASRQQGASYEQYF. In DNA, the CDR3 is TGTGCCAGCAGACAACAGGGTGCAAGCTACGAGCAGTACTTC.

Ten or more counts support this clonotype. CDR3 sequence reads: CASSSNAIRGGYGYTF. The DNA for the CDR3 is TGTGCCAGCAGCTCCAATGCAATCAGGGGCGGCTATGGCTACACCTTC. The chain combines TRBV7-2 with TRBJ1-2; D is perhaps TRBD1 (6 bases). The V gene's germline CDR1 is SGHTA and CDR2 FQGNSA. V lost 4 bases, J lost 4 bases, and 19 bases lay in between. The length of the CDR3 is 16 residues.

About this clonotype: Being one base from a much bigger clone, this may be a read error. The chain carries TRBV7-8 and TRBJ2-3; D is unclear. This CDR3 has 13 residues. V was trimmed by 2 bases and J by 6 bases, leaving 9 bases between them. Germline loops: CDR1 SGHVS, CDR2 FQNEAQ. The CDR3 sequence is CASSLSNGDTQYF. DNA of the CDR3: TGTGCCAGCAGCTTATCGAATGGGGATACGCAGTATTTT. Drawing the rest from reference TRBV7-8 and TRBJ2-3, the complete variable domain is GAGVSQSPRYKVAKRGQDVALRCDPISGHVSLFWYQQALGQGPEFLTYFQNEAQLDKSGLPSDRFFAERPEGSVSTLKIQRTQQEDSAVYLCASSLSNGDTQYFGPGTRLTVL.

This clonotype was counted at least ten times. The rearrangement uses TRBV5-1 and TRBJ1-1; D unclear. Germline assignment: CDR1 SGHRS and CDR2 YFSETQ. V was cut by 1 base and J by 4 bases, with 20 bases left in between. The CDR3 sequence is 17 residues long. The CDR3 region is CASSLFDGRRMATEAFF. DNA for the CDR3: TGCGCCAGCAGCTTGTTCGACGGCCGACGAATGGCCACTGAAGCTTTCTTT.

This clonotype was observed many times. The chain recombines TRBV25-1 with TRBJ1-1; 10 bases line up with TRBD1. The CDR3 has 15 residues. Germline-derived CDR1 and CDR2 are MGHDK and SYGVNS. Trimming cost V 4 bases and J 1 base; bases outside gene matches: 3. CDR3: CASSGQGAGNTEAFF. In DNA form, the CDR3 reads TGTGCCAGCAGTGGACAGGGGGCGGGGAACACTGAAGCTTTCTTT.

This clonotype was picked up many times. This chain uses TRBV29-1 with TRBJ2-1, with a weak D call TRBD1 (6 bases). This CDR3 has 17 amino acids. V was shortened by 7 bases and J by 0 bases, with 22 bases between the two germline ends. Germline V gene sequence: CDR1 SQVTM, CDR2 ANQGSEA. This CDR3 reads CSATPAQGWSSYNEQFF. As DNA, the CDR3 is TGCAGCGCTACCCCTGCACAGGGCTGGAGCTCCTACAATGAGCAGTTCTTC.

This clonotype was found many times. The chain uses TRBV5-6 and TRBJ2-7; the D gene is possibly TRBD1 (5 bases). Deletions cut 5 bases from V and 0 bases from J, with 9 bases between. Germline assignment: CDR1 SGHDT and CDR2 YYEEEE. The CDR3 runs 13 residues. CDR3 sequence (DNA): TGTGCCAGCAGGATAGACAGCTCCTACGAGCAGTACTTC. It yields the protein CASRIDSSYEQYF.

At least ten counts were recorded for this clonotype. The chain carries TRBV7-2 and TRBJ2-7; 7 bases fit TRBD1. Per the germline V gene, CDR1 is SGHTA and CDR2 is FQGNSA. CDR3 length: 15 residues. The J segment lost 4 bases and the V segment lost 1 base, leaving 7 bases of the junction unmatched. For the CDR3, the DNA is TGTGCCAGCAGCTTAGTAGCTGACAGGGCTTACGAGCAGTACTTC. It specifies CASSLVADRAYEQYF.

This clonotype has a count of ten or more. The chain recombines TRBV5-1 with TRBJ1-2, with 9 bases matching TRBD1. The CDR3 is 15 amino acids. Germline CDR1 SGHRS, CDR2 YFSETQ. Trimming took 0 bases from V and 6 from J; bases not matched to a gene: 6. CDR3 in DNA: TGCGCCAGCAGCTTGGTGGAGGGGACAGGGCATGGCTACACCTTC. Translation: CASSLVEGTGHGYTF.

This clonotype was observed many times. The chain couples TRBV5-1 to TRBJ2-5; unclear D gene. V lost 5 bases to trimming and J lost 0 bases, with 5 bases between them. The CDR3 spans 12 residues. Germline V gene lookup returns CDR1 SGHRS and CDR2 YFSETQ. The CDR3 DNA is TGCGCCAGCAGGTCAAACCAAGAGACCCAGTACTTC. Amino acids: CASRSNQETQYF.

This clonotype was seen repeatedly, ten times or more. The rearrangement links TRBV7-3 to TRBJ2-7; 7 bases align to TRBD1. CDR3 length: 12 residues. V shed 5 bases, J shed 6 bases, and the junction held 4 bases outside the gene matches. The germline gives CDR1 SGHTA, CDR2 FQGTGA. The CDR3 region has the DNA TGTGCCAGCAGCACTTCAGGGGGCGAGCAGTACTTC. The encoded protein is CASSTSGGEQYF.

This clonotype was seen at least ten times. The chain combines TRBV7-6 with TRBJ1-6; 8 nucleotides agree with TRBD1. From germline, CDR1 is SGHVS and CDR2 FNYEAQ. J lost 4 bases, V lost 0 bases, and 8 bases had no gene match. The CDR3 consists of 18 residues. CDR3 bases: TGTGCCAGCAGCTTAGCGGCAGGGGGCCTTTCTTATAATTCACCCCTCCACTTT. It is translated as CASSLAAGGLSYNSPLHF.

This clonotype was seen many times. The gene calls are TRBV6-5 and TRBJ2-7, with 11 bases matching TRBD2. This CDR3 spans 14 amino acids. Trimming cost V 7 bases and J 0 bases; bases outside gene matches: 2. Per germline, CDR1 MNHEY and CDR2 SVGAGI. CDR3 sequence: CASKGTSGSYEQYF. In nucleotides, the CDR3 is TGTGCCAGCAAAGGGACTAGCGGCTCCTACGAGCAGTACTTC.

This clonotype was counted ten times or more. CDR3 DNA: TGTGCCAGCAGCCGGGAAGGGAGGGAGGCCGGCGAGACCCAGTACTTC. This codes for CASSREGREAGETQYF. The chain joins TRBV7-2 to TRBJ2-5; TRBD2 matches at 7 bases. J was trimmed by 5 bases and V by 5 bases; bases with no gene match: 14. Germline CDR1 SGHTA, CDR2 FQGNSA. The CDR3 sequence is 16 residues long.

This clonotype was seen at least ten times. The chain combines TRBV5-1 with TRBJ2-5, with D uncertain. This CDR3 has 17 residues. Trimming removed 2 bases from V and 5 bases from J, with 22 bases in between. CDR1 SGHRS and CDR2 YFSETQ come from the germline V gene. CDR3 protein: CASSFGLVSSFGETQYF. CDR3 DNA: TGCGCCAGCAGCTTCGGGCTGGTATCCTCCTTTGGTGAGACCCAGTACTTC.

There are a few counts of this clonotype. The chain recombines TRBV3-1 with TRBJ2-7; D uncertain. Germline-derived CDR1 and CDR2 are LGHDT and YNNKEL (reference sequence). V was cut by 0 bases and J by 3 bases, with 9 bases left in between. CDR3 length equals 14 residues. CDR3 bases: TGTGCCAGCAGCCAAGACAAATTTCGCTACGAGCAGTACTTC. Its protein product is CASSQDKFRYEQYF.

This clonotype was seen repeatedly, ten times or more. CDR3 nucleotide sequence: TGCGCCAGCAGCCAACAACAGCTCTTAGGTGGCATGGGCTACACCTTC. Protein product: CASSQQQLLGGMGYTF. This chain uses TRBV4-1 with TRBJ1-2; D is ambiguous. This CDR3 has 16 amino acids. Germline CDR1 reads MGHRA; CDR2 reads YSYEKL. Deletions cut 2 bases from V and 8 bases from J, with 21 bases between.

This clonotype has only a few counts. This chain links TRBV19 with TRBJ2-1; no clear D. The CDR3 is 14 residues long. Trimming stripped 8 bases from V and 1 base from J, with 12 bases between. Looked up from germline, CDR1 is LNHDA and CDR2 is SQIVND (reference sequence). Written as DNA, the CDR3 is TGTGCCAGTGCCTGGCGTAATTCCTACAATGAGCAGTTCTTC. Amino acid sequence: CASAWRNSYNEQFF.

This clonotype was seen many times. The junction does not match germline at one end; this may be a read error. This chain connects TRBV5-6 to TRBJ1-6; the match to TRBD1 covers 7 bases. The CDR3 has 12 residues. Germline CDR1 and CDR2: SGHDT and YYEEEE. CDR3 loop: CASSRGPTVLDF. The CDR3 DNA reads as TGTGCCAGCAGCAGGGGGCCCACGGTGCTCGACTTT.

This clonotype was counted ten times or more. The rearrangement joins TRBV24-1 to TRBJ2-1, with TRBD2 matching over 15 bases. The V and J ends lost 7 bases and 6 bases, in that order; junction bases with no gene match: 9. The V gene's germline CDR1 is KGHDR and CDR2 SFDVKD. This CDR3 region has 17 residues. The CDR3 coding sequence is TGTGCCACCAGAGGACTAGCGGGAGGGCCTGGTCCCAATGAGCAGTTCTTC. Translation gives CATRGLAGGPGPNEQFF.

This clonotype was observed at least ten times. V usage is TRBV12-3 or TRBV12-4 and J usage is TRBJ2-7, with D perhaps matching TRBD1 (5 bases). The CDR3 consists of 14 residues. V lost 1 base to trimming and J lost 1 base, with 8 bases between them. Here the CDR3 DNA reads TGTGCCAGCAGTTTAGTGCAGGGATCCTACGAGCAGTACTTC. It codes for CASSLVQGSYEQYF.

This clonotype has at least ten counts. V usage is TRBV20-1 and J usage is TRBJ1-1, with 11 bases lining up with TRBD1. The CDR3 extends over 13 amino acids. Per germline, CDR1 DFQATT and CDR2 SNEGSKA (reference sequence). The ends lost 6 bases at V and 7 bases at J; junction bases unmatched: 7. For the CDR3, the DNA is TGCAGTGCGGGGACGGGACAGGGGGGTGAAGCTTTCTTT. As protein: CSAGTGQGGEAFF.

This clonotype was seen many times. The V call is TRBV12-3 or TRBV12-4, the J call TRBJ1-1; unclear D gene. The CDR3 is made up of 14 amino acids. The V and J ends lost 6 bases and 3 bases respectively, with 14 bases between them. The CDR3 DNA sequence: TGTGCCAGCAGCAACGGGAATGCCTACACTGAAGCTTTCTTT. This codes for CASSNGNAYTEAFF.

The sample holds many counts of this clonotype. V is TRBV7-8 and J is TRBJ1-5; 11 positions agree with TRBD1. The V segment lost 2 bases and the J segment 7 bases; nucleotides outside the gene matches: 10. The CDR3 consists of 17 residues. Germline V CDR1 and CDR2: SGHVS, FQNEAQ. This chain's CDR3 is CASSLRVGQGVRQPQHF. CDR3 DNA: TGTGCCAGCAGCTTAAGAGTGGGACAGGGGGTGCGGCAGCCCCAGCATTTT.